Following are 17 T cell receptor beta chains from one sample sequenced in a study of regulatory T cells in long-lasting Graves disease. The sample's time point: newly diagnosed GD, antithyroid drugs for less than 3 months. The TCR library was made from RNA extracted from PBMCs. With iRepertoire HTBI primers and Arm-PCR of CDR3 regions, TCR beta libraries were built. One entry per CDR3 protein, called by TCRdb with MiXCR from the multiplex PCR reads. The table records about 530,000 distinct CDR3 sequences, roughly a sixth of them present only once. The sample was also reused in another study, on T cells in Graves' hyperthyroidism and ophthalmopathy.

The sequencing used peripheral blood mononuclear cells (PBMCs), collected at new diagnosis, from a patient treated with antithyroid drugs. The receptors were sampled from a woman in her forties or fifties with Graves disease.

This clonotype has at least ten counts. The chain joins TRBV11-2 to TRBJ2-3; D might be TRBD1 or TRBD2, each matching 5 bases. V shed 4 bases and J shed 2 bases, with 10 bases lying between them. This CDR3 is 14 amino acids long. Germline CDR1 is SGHAT and CDR2 is FQNNGV. The CDR3 loop reads CASSSGTTTDTQYF. The CDR3 DNA sequence: TGTGCCAGCAGCTCTGGGACCACCACAGATACGCAGTATTTT. The variable domain in full, completed from reference TRBV11-2 and TRBJ2-3, reads EAGVAQSPRYKIIEKRQSVAFWCNPISGHATLYWYQQILGQGPKLLIQFQNNGVVDDSQLPKDRFSAERLKGVDSTLKIQPAKLEDSAVYLCASSSGTTTDTQYFGPGTRLTVL.

With regard to this clonotype: A much bigger clone sits one base away, suggesting this may be a read error. V and J are TRBV6-1 and TRBJ2-3; D may be TRBD2 (7 bases). CDR3 length: 16 residues. Per the germline V gene, CDR1 is MNHNS and CDR2 is SASEGT. V lost 8 bases and J lost 2, with 20 bases in between. CDR3 sequence reads: CASGPQWGGITDTQYF. In DNA form, the CDR3 reads TGTGCCAGCGGCCCGCAGTGGGGGGGCATCACAGATACGCAGTATTTT.

CDR3 DNA: TGCGCCAGCAGCCATCGGGAGGTCCTCACTGAAGCTTTCTTT. It specifies CASSHREVLTEAFF. The chain is built from TRBV4-1 and TRBJ1-1; D not resolved. CDR3 size: 14 residues. Trimming took off 3 bases at V and 4 bases at J, with 12 bases between the two ends. Germline CDR1 and CDR2: MGHRA and YSYEKL.

Turning to this clonotype: A much bigger clone sits one base away, suggesting this may be a read error. CDR3 in amino acids: CTSSFSSGGNPWPQYF. DNA of the CDR3: TGTACCAGCAGCTTTTCTAGCGGGGGTAACCCATGGCCGCAGTATTTT. The chain employs TRBV7-2 and TRBJ2-1, with 10 bases matching TRBD2. The end of the DNA aligns better with TRBJ2-3, so the J call may be wrong. Germline loops: CDR1 SGHTA, CDR2 FQGNSA. The CDR3 totals 16 residues.

This clonotype was counted many times. This chain links TRBV6-5 with TRBJ2-1, with 13 positions matching TRBD2. CDR3 length: 16 amino acids. Trimming took 4 bases from V and 8 from J; bases not matched to a gene: 8. Per germline, CDR1 MNHEY and CDR2 SVGAGI. DNA for the CDR3: TGTGCCAGCAGTTCCCGACTAGCGGGGGGCCAGGATGAGCAGTTCTTC. Its protein is CASSSRLAGGQDEQFF.

This clonotype showed up just a few times. The chain is built from TRBV6-1 and TRBJ2-3; D perhaps matches TRBD2 (6 bases). The CDR3 length is 14 residues. Between the trimmed V and J ends, which lost 7 bases and 1 base, there was a span of 12 bases. Germline V gene data show CDR1 as MNHNS and CDR2 as SASEGT. CDR3 in DNA: TGTGCCAGCATTCCAGCGGGCGGCACAGATACGCAGTATTTT. It yields the protein CASIPAGGTDTQYF.

V is TRBV7-9 and J is TRBJ1-1, with a possible D match to TRBD1 (5 bases). The CDR3 sequence is 17 residues long. V lost 2 bases and J 4 bases, leaving 20 bases between the germline ends. Per germline, CDR1 SEHNR and CDR2 FQNEAQ (reference sequence). This CDR3 reads CASSLSGVGHPSTEAFF. The CDR3 nucleotides are TGTGCCAGCAGCTTATCTGGAGTTGGACACCCGAGCACTGAAGCTTTCTTT.

This chain's CDR3 is CASNPDREGQPQHF. The CDR3 DNA is TGTGCCAGTAACCCGGACAGGGAGGGTCAGCCCCAGCATTTT. This rearrangement joins TRBV19 to TRBJ1-5; the match to TRBD1 covers 8 bases. The junction had 8 bases not matched to a gene; V was cut back by 7 bases and J by 6 bases. CDR3 length: 14 residues. In germline, CDR1 is LNHDA, CDR2 SQIVND (reference sequence).

The chain uses TRBV29-1 and TRBJ1-1, with D hard to call. CDR3 length: 16 amino acids. The germline V gene has CDR1 SQVTM and CDR2 ANQGSEA. V lost 0 bases and J lost 0, with 14 bases in between. As DNA, the CDR3 is TGCAGCGTTGAAGATACGGTGGAACATTTGAACACTGAAGCTTTCTTT. Its protein is CSVEDTVEHLNTEAFF.

The chain joins TRBV19 to TRBJ1-6; no reliable D call. The V gene lost 7 bases and the J gene lost 0 bases, with 7 bases spanning the gap. CDR3 length: 14 amino acids. Germline loops: CDR1 LNHDA, CDR2 SQIVND (reference sequence). CDR3 sequence (DNA): TGTGCCAGTAAATCTAGCTCCTATAATTCACCCCTCCACTTT. As protein: CASKSSSYNSPLHF.

This clonotype turned up a few times. The chain has TRBV11-2 and TRBJ2-1; D may be TRBD1 or TRBD2 (5 bases each). Trimming took off 1 base at V and 10 bases at J, with 11 bases between the two ends. CDR3 length: 13 residues. Germline CDR1 reads SGHAT; CDR2 reads FQNNGV. CDR3 region: CASSLVWGNEQFF. The CDR3 DNA is TGTGCCAGCAGCTTAGTTTGGGGGAACGAGCAGTTCTTC.

This chain joins TRBV9 and TRBJ2-7; no firm D call. This CDR3 spans 13 amino acids. V was cut by 0 bases and J by 5 bases, with 9 bases left in between. The germline V gene encodes CDR1 SGDLS and CDR2 YYNGEE. This CDR3 is CASSVALGDEQYF. CDR3 nucleotide sequence: TGTGCCAGCAGCGTAGCTCTTGGGGACGAGCAGTACTTC.

At least ten counts were recorded for this clonotype. The V gene is TRBV3-1, the J gene TRBJ2-7, with a tentative D call TRBD1 (5 bases). Germline V CDR1 and CDR2: LGHDT, YNNKEL (reference sequence). With 2 bases removed from V and 2 bases from J, the gap between germline ends came to 13 bases. The CDR3 is made up of 15 amino acids. As DNA, the CDR3 is TGTGCCAGCAGCCAATTTCCGGACAAGACCTACGAGCAGTACTTC. The encoded protein is CASSQFPDKTYEQYF.

There are a few counts of this clonotype. The CDR3 DNA reads TGTGCCAGCAGTGTAGGCTCTCGGGGCTACACCTTC. This encodes CASSVGSRGYTF. The chain is built from TRBV2 and TRBJ1-2; no firm D call. V was clipped by 4 bases and J by 8 bases, with 11 bases between them. Germline values: CDR1 SNHLY, CDR2 FYNNEI. The CDR3 runs 12 residues.

This clonotype was recorded a few times. The V call is TRBV12-3 or TRBV12-4, the J call TRBJ2-1; 7 nucleotides align to TRBD2. J lost 7 bases, V lost 6 bases, and 9 bases had no gene match. This CDR3 has 14 residues. CDR3 DNA sequence: TGTGCCAGCAGGCCAGGGAGGGTTTGGAATGAGCAGTTCTTC. Translating it yields CASRPGRVWNEQFF.

The chain combines TRBV30 with TRBJ1-2; 7 bases map to TRBD1. The junction had 9 bases not matched to a gene; V was cut back by 8 bases and J by 6 bases. The germline V gene encodes CDR1 GTSNPN and CDR2 SVGIG (reference sequence). The CDR3 spans 12 residues. The CDR3 DNA reads as TGTGCCCTCGAAGGGACAGACAATGGCTACACCTTC. The encoded protein is CALEGTDNGYTF.

This clonotype came up a few times. The gene calls are TRBV6-9 and TRBJ2-3; D is perhaps TRBD1 (5 bases). The CDR3 contains 14 residues. Germline loops: CDR1 MNHGY, CDR2 SVAAGI. Trimming cost V 4 bases and J 7 bases, with 15 bases left between them. The DNA for the CDR3 is TGTGCCAGCAGTTCGACAGAACTTCGATATACGCAGTATTTT. This translates into CASSSTELRYTQYF.